The 14 T cell receptor beta chains below come from one sample, sequenced in a study of technical replicates of blood from a handful of donors. The method was immunoSEQ multiplex PCR; TCRdb's version includes in-frame clones alone and lacks a portion of them. The profile shows about 70,000 clones, 80% to 95% of them singletons. Specimen: T cells isolated from PBMCs. The source is a human donor in good health.

V and J are TRBV10-1 and TRBJ1-1; no definite D call. Trimming left V 0 bases short and J 7 bases short, with 9 bases between. This CDR3 is built from 13 residues. Germline V CDR1 and CDR2: WNHNN, SYGVQD (reference sequence). This CDR3 reads CASSESSEDEAFF. The CDR3 DNA reads as TGCGCCAGCAGTGAGTCGTCGGAGGATGAAGCTTTCTTT.

This chain uses TRBV6-5 with TRBJ2-5; 11 positions agree with TRBD2. Trimming at V came to 8 bases and at J to 11 bases, leaving 13 bases not matched to a gene. Germline CDR1 is MNHEY and CDR2 is SVGAGI. This CDR3 is 14 amino acids long. In nucleotides, the CDR3 is TGTGCCAGCTGTAGCGGGAGGGCCCTGTGGGAGCAGTACTTC. The encoded protein is CASCSGRALWEQYF.

The V and J genes are TRBV5-4 and TRBJ2-7; no firm D call. CDR1 and CDR2 from the germline V gene are SGHNT and YYREEE (reference sequence). This CDR3 is built from 14 residues. The V end was cut by 4 bases, the J end by 2 bases, with 13 bases between. The CDR3: CASSPRSSPYEQYF. As DNA, the CDR3 is TGTGCCAGCAGCCCCAGGTCCTCCCCCTACGAGCAGTACTTC.

The chain has TRBV5-1 and TRBJ2-1; D remains ambiguous. V gave up 1 base and J gave up 1 base, with 9 bases separating them. CDR3 length equals 15 residues. Germline V CDR1 and CDR2: SGHRS, YFSETQ. The CDR3 coding sequence is TGCGCCAGCAGCTTGTCGCAGGCGTCCTACAATGAGCAGTTCTTC. Translation gives CASSLSQASYNEQFF.

This clone was observed a few times. The chain carries TRBV5-6 and TRBJ2-3, with 7 bases aligning to TRBD1. Germline V gives CDR1 SGHDT, CDR2 YYEEEE. This CDR3 spans 15 amino acids. Germline trimming cut 2 bases from V and 4 bases from J; bases unmatched to any gene: 7. The CDR3 region is CASSFQDRAADTQYF. The CDR3 nucleotides are TGTGCCAGCAGCTTTCAAGACAGGGCCGCAGATACGCAGTATTTT.

The rearrangement links TRBV27 to TRBJ2-3, with D possibly matching TRBD1 (6 bases). The germline CDR1 and CDR2 sequences are MNHEY and SMNVEV (reference sequence). The CDR3 loop spans 15 amino acids. The V end was cut by 2 bases, the J end by 4 bases, with 13 bases between. The CDR3 loop is CASSLKGGRPDTQYF. CDR3 coding DNA: TGTGCCAGCAGTTTAAAAGGGGGTCGACCAGATACGCAGTATTTT.

This sequence joins TRBV29-1 and TRBJ1-4; TRBD1 is a possible D gene (6 bases). The CDR3 is made up of 17 amino acids. Looked up from germline, CDR1 is SQVTM and CDR2 is ANQGSEA. V lost 4 bases, J lost 7 bases, and 25 bases lay in between. CDR3 DNA sequence: TGCAGCGTTGGGGGGATGTCCAGGGGCCCGAGGAGTGAAAAACTGTTTTTT. Its translation: CSVGGMSRGPRSEKLFF.

The CDR3 DNA reads TGCAGCGTCGGACCGACAGGCTCACGGGAGCAGTACTTC. Translation: CSVGPTGSREQYF. J is TRBJ2-7 and V is TRBV29-1; D possibly corresponds to TRBD1 (6 bases). V was trimmed by 6 bases and J by 7 bases, leaving 19 bases between them. The CDR3 spans 13 residues. The germline CDR1 and CDR2 sequences are SQVTM and ANQGSEA.

This chain joins TRBV4-1 and TRBJ1-2; 9 bases are shared with TRBD1. This CDR3 region has 15 residues. Trimming cost V 0 bases and J 6 bases; bases outside gene matches: 5. Germline V gene sequence: CDR1 MGHRA, CDR2 YSYEKL. CDR3 coding DNA: TGCGCCAGCAGCCAAGAGGACAGGGGTTTTAATGGCTACACCTTC. This sequence encodes CASSQEDRGFNGYTF.

CDR3 residues: CASSYGDFLQPQHF. CDR3 nucleotides: TGTGCCAGCAGTTACGGAGACTTTCTTCAGCCCCAGCATTTT. The chain employs TRBV28 and TRBJ1-5; D unclear. This CDR3 has 14 residues. V was pared by 4 bases and J by 6 bases, with 13 bases between. Germline-derived CDR1 and CDR2 are MDHEN and SYDVKM.

The V and J genes are TRBV13 and TRBJ2-1; 8 bases agree with TRBD2. In germline, CDR1 is PRHDT, CDR2 FYEKMQ (reference sequence). V dropped 2 bases and J dropped 4; count of bases not matched to a gene: 7. The CDR3 length is 16 residues. The CDR3 is CASSLSQASGYNEQFF. DNA for the CDR3: TGTGCCAGCAGCTTATCCCAGGCTAGCGGGTACAATGAGCAGTTCTTC.

The V call is TRBV10-2, the J call TRBJ2-7; 12 bases map to TRBD1. Trimming removed 6 bases from V and 1 base from J; junction bases left unmatched: 16. CDR1 and CDR2 (germline): WSHSY, SAAADI. The CDR3 length is 19 residues. CDR3 coding DNA: TGCGCCAGCAGGCCGGTTGGGGACAGGGGGCTTACGTGGTCCTACGAGCAGTACTTC. It yields the protein CASRPVGDRGLTWSYEQYF.

This rearrangement joins TRBV28 to TRBJ1-4; no firm D call. This CDR3 contains 14 residues. Germline V CDR1 and CDR2: MDHEN, SYDVKM. V was pared by 9 bases and J by 0 bases, with 11 bases between. This chain's CDR3 is CASLRRATNEKLFF. DNA for the CDR3: TGTGCCAGTTTGAGGAGGGCAACTAATGAAAAACTGTTTTTT.

In its sample, this clone was seen once. The chain is built from TRBV30 and TRBJ2-7; tentative D call: TRBD1 (6 bases). Looked up from germline, CDR1 is GTSNPN and CDR2 is SVGIG (reference sequence). V lost 2 bases, J lost 3 bases, and 17 bases lay in between. This CDR3 region has 15 residues. CDR3 in amino acids: CAWSNGRGLDYEQYF. CDR3 DNA: TGTGCCTGGAGTAACGGCAGGGGATTAGACTACGAGCAGTACTTC.